This TCR beta chain came from a study of long-term antiretroviral therapy in people with HIV. As concerns this clone: Its matching antigen is unknown.

Germline V gives CDR1 MDHEN, CDR2 SYDVKM. V was shortened by 1 base and J by 0 bases, with 6 bases between the two germline ends. This CDR3 is built from 15 residues. The assay, immunoSEQ v3.0, was run at survey level. Profiling relied on immunoSEQ multiplex PCR, and the TCRdb table lists in-frame clones only, not all of them. The data show around 26,000 clones, with 75% to 90% seen just once and approximately 14% held by the top ten. Study-level points and caveats: Repertoires with HIV possessed tighter CDR3 length spans than those of controls.

The sequence derives from a man aged 50 to 60 with HIV. The J gene is TRBJ2-2, the V gene TRBV28; tentatively, D is TRBD1 (5 bases). The sequenced sample was unsorted PBMCs, obtained 2.9 years after starting antiretroviral therapy. Written as DNA, the CDR3 is TGTGCCAGCAGTTTATCAGGGTCGAACACCGGGGAGCTGTTTTTT. Its protein is CASSLSGSNTGELFF.